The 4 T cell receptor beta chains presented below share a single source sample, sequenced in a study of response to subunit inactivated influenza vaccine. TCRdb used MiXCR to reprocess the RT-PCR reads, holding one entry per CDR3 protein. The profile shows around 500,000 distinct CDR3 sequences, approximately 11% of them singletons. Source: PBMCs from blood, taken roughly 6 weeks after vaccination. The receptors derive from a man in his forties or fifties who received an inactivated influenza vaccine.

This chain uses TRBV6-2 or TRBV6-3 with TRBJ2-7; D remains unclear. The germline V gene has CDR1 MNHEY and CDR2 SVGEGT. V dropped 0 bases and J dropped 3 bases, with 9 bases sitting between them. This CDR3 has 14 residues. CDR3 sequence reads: CASSYSDLIYEQYF. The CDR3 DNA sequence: TGTGCCAGCAGTTACTCGGATCTGATCTACGAGCAGTACTTC.

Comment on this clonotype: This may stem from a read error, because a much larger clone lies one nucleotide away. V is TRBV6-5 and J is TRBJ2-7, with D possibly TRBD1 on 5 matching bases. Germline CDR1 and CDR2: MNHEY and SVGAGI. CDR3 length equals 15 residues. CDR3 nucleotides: TGTGACAGCAGTTACTCGATAGAAAGGGGCTACGAGCAGTACTTC. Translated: CDSSYSIERGYEQYF.

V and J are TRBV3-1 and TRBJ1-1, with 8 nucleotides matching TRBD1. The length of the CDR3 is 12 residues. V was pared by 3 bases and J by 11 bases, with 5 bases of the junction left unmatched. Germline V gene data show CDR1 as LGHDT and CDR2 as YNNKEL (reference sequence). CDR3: CASSHQDRGAFF. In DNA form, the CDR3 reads TGTGCCAGCAGCCACCAAGACAGGGGTGCTTTCTTT.

The CDR3 spells CASSFPDRAEKLFF. CDR3 nucleotide sequence: TGTGCCAGCAGTTTCCCGGACAGGGCTGAAAAACTGTTTTTT. The genes are TRBV12-3 or TRBV12-4 and TRBJ1-4, with 8 bases aligning to TRBD1. The J segment lost 7 bases and the V segment lost 3 bases, leaving 4 bases of the junction unmatched. This CDR3 has 14 residues.